The following is a T cell receptor (beta chain) sequence with its context. Antigen unknown. This entry comes from a study of radiotherapy plus CTLA-4 blockade in lung cancer. For the study at large: Objective responses were observed in approximately 17% of patients, and disease control was achieved by approximately 34%. Findings of the study overall: Peripheral blood showed expansion of tumor-derived TCR clones after radiotherapy and ipilimumab.

The germline V and J ends were trimmed by 4 bases and 8 bases, with 14 bases remaining between them. CDR3 length equals 13 residues. CDR1 and CDR2 from the germline V gene are SGHTA and FQGTGA. Generated by immunoSEQ multiplex PCR, the TCRdb table keeps only in-frame clones and is missing some. Counted here are more than 25,000 clones, roughly three quarters occurring once; the ten biggest clones make up 16%. Specimen: peripheral blood, collected from a patient treated with radiotherapy plus ipilimumab. The V call is TRBV7-3, the J call TRBJ1-1, with a weak D call TRBD1 (6 bases). The TCR was taken from a human donor with non-small cell lung cancer that progressed on radiotherapy plus ipilimumab. Here the CDR3 reads CASSSQGFGEAFF. CDR3 coding DNA: TGTGCCAGCAGCTCCCAGGGGTTCGGGGAAGCTTTCTTT.